This T cell receptor beta chain was identified during a study of control samples from healthy donors and cancer patients. This clone was found many times. The V end was cut by 6 bases, the J end by 7 bases, with 18 bases between. CDR1 and CDR2 from the germline V gene are MNHEY and SVGAGI. This CDR3 has 15 amino acids. The method was immunoSEQ multiplex PCR; TCRdb's version includes in-frame clones alone and lacks a portion of them. The table records 120,000 or so clones, about 89% of them present only once. The rearrangement joins TRBV6-5 to TRBJ1-4, with D possibly matching TRBD1 (6 bases). This clonotype was sampled from a man aged 45-65 years in good health. Sequencing input: blood. CDR3 bases: TGTGCCAGCAGCCGACTACCACTGGGGGCTGAAAAACTGTTTTTT. Its protein is CASSRLPLGAEKLFF.